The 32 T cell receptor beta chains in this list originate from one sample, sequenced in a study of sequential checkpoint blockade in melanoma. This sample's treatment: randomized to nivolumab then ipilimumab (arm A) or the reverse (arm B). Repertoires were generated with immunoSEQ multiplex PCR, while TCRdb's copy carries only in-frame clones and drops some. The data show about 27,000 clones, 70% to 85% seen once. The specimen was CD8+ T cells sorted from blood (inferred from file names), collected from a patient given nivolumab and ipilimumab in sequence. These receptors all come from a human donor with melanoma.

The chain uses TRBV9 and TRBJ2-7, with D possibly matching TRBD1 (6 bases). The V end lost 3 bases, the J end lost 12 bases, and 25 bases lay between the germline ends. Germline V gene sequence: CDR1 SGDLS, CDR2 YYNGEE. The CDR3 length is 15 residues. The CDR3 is CASSEYRDHRGGLYF. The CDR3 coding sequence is TGTGCCAGCAGCGAATACAGGGACCATCGAGGGGGTCTGTACTTC.

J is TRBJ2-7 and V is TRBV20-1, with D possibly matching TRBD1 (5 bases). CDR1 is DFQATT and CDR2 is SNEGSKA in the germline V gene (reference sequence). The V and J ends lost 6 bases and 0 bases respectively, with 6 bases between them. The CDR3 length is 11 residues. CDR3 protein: CSARDSYEQYF. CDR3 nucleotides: TGCAGTGCCAGGGACTCCTACGAGCAGTACTTC.

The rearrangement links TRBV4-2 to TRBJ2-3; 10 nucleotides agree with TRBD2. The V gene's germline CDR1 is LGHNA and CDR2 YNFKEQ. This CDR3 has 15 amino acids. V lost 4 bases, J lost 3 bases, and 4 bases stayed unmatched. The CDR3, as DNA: TGTGCCAGCAGCCTAAGTAGCGGGGGGACAGATACGCAGTATTTT. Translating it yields CASSLSSGGTDTQYF.

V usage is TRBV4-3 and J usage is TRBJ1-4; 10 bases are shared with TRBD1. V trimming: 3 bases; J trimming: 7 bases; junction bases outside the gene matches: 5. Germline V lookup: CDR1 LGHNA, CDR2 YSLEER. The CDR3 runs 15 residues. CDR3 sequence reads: CASSQSRTGGEKLFF. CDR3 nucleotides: TGCGCCAGCAGCCAGAGTCGGACAGGGGGTGAAAAACTGTTTTTT.

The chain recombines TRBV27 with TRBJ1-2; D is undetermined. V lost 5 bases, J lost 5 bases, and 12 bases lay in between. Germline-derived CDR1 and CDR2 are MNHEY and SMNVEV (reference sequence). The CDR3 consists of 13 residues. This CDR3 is CASSPSGGYGYTF. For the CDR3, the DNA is TGTGCCAGCAGTCCCTCCGGAGGTTATGGCTACACCTTC.

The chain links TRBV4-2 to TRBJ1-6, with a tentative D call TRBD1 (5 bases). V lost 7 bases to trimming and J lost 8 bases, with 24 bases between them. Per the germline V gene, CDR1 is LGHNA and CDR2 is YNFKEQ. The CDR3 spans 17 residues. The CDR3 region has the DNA TGTGCCAGCAATCCTTATGGGGGGGTGGGCATAGATTCACCCCTCCACTTT. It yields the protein CASNPYGGVGIDSPLHF.

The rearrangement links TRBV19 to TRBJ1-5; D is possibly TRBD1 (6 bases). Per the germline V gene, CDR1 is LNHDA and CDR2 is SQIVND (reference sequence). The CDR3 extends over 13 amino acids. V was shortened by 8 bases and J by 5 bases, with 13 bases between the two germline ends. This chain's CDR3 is CASSVGGYQPQHF. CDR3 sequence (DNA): TGTGCCAGTTCCGTTGGGGGCTATCAGCCCCAGCATTTT.

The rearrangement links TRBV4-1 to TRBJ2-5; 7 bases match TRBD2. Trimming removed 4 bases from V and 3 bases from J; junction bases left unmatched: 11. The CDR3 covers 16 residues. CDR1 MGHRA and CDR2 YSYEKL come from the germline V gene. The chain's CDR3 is CASSLDPLATKETQYF. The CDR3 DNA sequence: TGCGCCAGCAGCCTCGATCCACTAGCGACGAAAGAGACCCAGTACTTC.

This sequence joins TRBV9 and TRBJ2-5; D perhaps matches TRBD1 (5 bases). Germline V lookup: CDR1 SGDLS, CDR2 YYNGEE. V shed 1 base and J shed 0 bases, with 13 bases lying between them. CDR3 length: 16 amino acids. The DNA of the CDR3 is TGTGCCAGCAGCGTATCTAGGTTGGACAACCAAGAGACCCAGTACTTC. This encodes CASSVSRLDNQETQYF.

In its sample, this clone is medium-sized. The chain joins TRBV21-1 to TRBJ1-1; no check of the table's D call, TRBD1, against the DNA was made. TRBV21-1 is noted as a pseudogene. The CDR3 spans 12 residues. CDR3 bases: TGTGCCAGCAGCAAAGAGGGGACTGAAGCTTTCTTT. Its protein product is CASSKEGTEAFF.

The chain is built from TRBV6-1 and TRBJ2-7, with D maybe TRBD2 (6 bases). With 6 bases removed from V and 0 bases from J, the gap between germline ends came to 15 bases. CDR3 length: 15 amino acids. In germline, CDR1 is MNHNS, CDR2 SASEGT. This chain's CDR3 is CASRFRDLPSYEQYF. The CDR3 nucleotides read TGTGCCAGCAGATTCCGGGACTTGCCCTCCTACGAGCAGTACTTC.

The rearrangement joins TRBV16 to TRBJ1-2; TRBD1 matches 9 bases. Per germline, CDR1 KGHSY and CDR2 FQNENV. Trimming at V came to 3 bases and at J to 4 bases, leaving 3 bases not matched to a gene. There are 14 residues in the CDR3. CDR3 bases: TGTGCCAGCAGCCACGACAGGGGGACCTATGGCTACACCTTC. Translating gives CASSHDRGTYGYTF. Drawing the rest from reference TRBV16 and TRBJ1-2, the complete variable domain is GEEVAQTPKHLVRGEGQKAKLYCAPIKGHSYVFWYQQVLKNEFKFLISFQNENVFDETGMPKERFSAKCLPNSPCSLEIQATKLEDSAVYFCASSHDRGTYGYTFGSGTRLTVV.

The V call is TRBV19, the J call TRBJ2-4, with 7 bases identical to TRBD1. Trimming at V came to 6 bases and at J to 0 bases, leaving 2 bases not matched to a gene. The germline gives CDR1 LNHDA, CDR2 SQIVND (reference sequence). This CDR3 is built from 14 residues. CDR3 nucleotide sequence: TGTGCCAGTAGAGGACAGGTAGCCAAAAACATTCAGTACTTC. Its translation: CASRGQVAKNIQYF.

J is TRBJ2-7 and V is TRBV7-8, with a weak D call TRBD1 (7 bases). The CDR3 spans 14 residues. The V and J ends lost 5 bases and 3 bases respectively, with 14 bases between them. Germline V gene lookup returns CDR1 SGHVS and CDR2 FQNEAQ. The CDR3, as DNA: TGTGCCAGCAGCCGCGGGACAGCTTTCTACGAGCAGTACTTC. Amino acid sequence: CASSRGTAFYEQYF.

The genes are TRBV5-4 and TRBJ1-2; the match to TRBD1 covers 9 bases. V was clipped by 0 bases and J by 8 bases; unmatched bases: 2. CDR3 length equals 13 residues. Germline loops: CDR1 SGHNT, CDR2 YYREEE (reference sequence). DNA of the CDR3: TGTGCCAGCAGCTTGGACAGGGGGCACGGCTACACCTTC. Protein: CASSLDRGHGYTF. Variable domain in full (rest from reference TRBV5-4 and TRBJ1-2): ETGVTQSPTHLIKTRGQQVTLRCSSQSGHNTVSWYQQALGQGPQFIFQYYREEENGRGNFPPRFSGLQFPNYSSELNVNALELDDSALYLCASSLDRGHGYTFGSGTRLTVV.

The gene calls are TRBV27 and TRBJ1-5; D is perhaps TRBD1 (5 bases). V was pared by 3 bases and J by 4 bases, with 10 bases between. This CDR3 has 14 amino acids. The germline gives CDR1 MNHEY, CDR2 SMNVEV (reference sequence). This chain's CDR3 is CASSLGLGNQPQHF. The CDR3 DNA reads TGTGCCAGCAGTTTGGGACTTGGTAATCAGCCCCAGCATTTT.

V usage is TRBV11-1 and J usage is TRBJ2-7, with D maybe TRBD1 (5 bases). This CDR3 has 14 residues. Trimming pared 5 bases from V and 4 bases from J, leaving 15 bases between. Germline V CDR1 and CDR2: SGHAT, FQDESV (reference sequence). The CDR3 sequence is CASSITGFWYEQYF. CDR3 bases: TGTGCCAGCAGCATAACAGGTTTTTGGTACGAGCAGTACTTC.

CDR3 region: CASSEQASVGNEQFF. DNA for the CDR3: TGTGCCAGCAGCGAACAAGCTAGCGTGGGGAATGAGCAGTTCTTC. This chain uses TRBV9 with TRBJ2-1, with TRBD2 as a possible D gene (6 bases). The germline V and J ends were trimmed by 3 bases and 7 bases, with 17 bases remaining between them. Germline CDR1 SGDLS, CDR2 YYNGEE. The CDR3 has 15 residues. The whole variable domain, remainder taken from reference TRBV9 and TRBJ2-1, is DSGVTQTPKHLITATGQRVTLRCSPRSGDLSVYWYQQSLDQGLQFLIQYYNGEERAKGNILERFSAQQFPDLHSELNLSSLELGDSALYFCASSEQASVGNEQFFGPGTRLTVL.

The CDR3: CASSLASAYEQYF. CDR3 nucleotide sequence: TGTGCCAGCAGCTTAGCCTCAGCCTACGAGCAGTACTTC. This sequence joins TRBV7-8 and TRBJ2-7; D is uncertain. V lost 0 bases, J lost 2 bases, and 5 bases lay in between. This CDR3 spans 13 amino acids. Germline CDR1 is SGHVS and CDR2 is FQNEAQ.

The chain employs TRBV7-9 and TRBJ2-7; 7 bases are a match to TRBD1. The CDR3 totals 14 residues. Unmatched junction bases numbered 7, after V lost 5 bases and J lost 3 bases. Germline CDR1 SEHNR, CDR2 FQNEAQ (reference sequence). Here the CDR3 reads CASSRDSLNYEQYF. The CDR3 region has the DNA TGTGCCAGCAGCCGGGACAGCCTTAACTACGAGCAGTACTTC.

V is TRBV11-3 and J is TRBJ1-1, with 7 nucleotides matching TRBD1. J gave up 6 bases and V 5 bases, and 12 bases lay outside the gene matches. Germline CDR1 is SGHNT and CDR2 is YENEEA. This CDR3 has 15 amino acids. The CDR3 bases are TGTGCCAGCAGCACGGACAGGAGAAGTCACGCTGAAGCTTTCTTT. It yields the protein CASSTDRRSHAEAFF.

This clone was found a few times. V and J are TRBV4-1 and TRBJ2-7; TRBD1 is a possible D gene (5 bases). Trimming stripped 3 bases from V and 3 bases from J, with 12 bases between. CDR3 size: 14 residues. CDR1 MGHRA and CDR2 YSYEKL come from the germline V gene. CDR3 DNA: TGCGCCAGCAGCCAGCTACAGGACCTCTACGAGCAGTACTTC. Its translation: CASSQLQDLYEQYF.

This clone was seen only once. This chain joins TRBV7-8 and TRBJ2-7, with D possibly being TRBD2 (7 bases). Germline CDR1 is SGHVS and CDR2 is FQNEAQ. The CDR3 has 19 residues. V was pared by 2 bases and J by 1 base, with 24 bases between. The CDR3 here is CASSLWKGGGALFSYEQYF. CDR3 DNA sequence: TGTGCCAGCAGCTTATGGAAGGGGGGAGGGGCTCTTTTTTCCTACGAGCAGTACTTC.

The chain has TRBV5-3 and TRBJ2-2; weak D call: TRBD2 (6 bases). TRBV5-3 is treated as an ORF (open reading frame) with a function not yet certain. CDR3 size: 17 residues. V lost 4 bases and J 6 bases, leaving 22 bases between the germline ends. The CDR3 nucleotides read TGTGCCAGAAGCACAGGACTACACAGTCAAGCGGCCGGGGAGCTGTTTTTT. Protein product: CARSTGLHSQAAGELFF.

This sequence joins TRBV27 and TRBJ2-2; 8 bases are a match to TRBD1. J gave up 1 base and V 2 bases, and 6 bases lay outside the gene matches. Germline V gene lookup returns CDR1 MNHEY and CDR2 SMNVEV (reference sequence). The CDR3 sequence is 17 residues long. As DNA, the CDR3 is TGTGCCAGCAGTTTAGCCTTCAGGGGGCAGAACACCGGGGAGCTGTTTTTT. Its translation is CASSLAFRGQNTGELFF.

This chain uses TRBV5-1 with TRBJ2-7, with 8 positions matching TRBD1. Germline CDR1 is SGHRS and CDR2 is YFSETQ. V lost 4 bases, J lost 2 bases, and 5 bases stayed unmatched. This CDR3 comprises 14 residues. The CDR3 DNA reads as TGCGCCAGCAGCGGGGGACAGGCAGCCTACGAGCAGTACTTC. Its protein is CASSGGQAAYEQYF.

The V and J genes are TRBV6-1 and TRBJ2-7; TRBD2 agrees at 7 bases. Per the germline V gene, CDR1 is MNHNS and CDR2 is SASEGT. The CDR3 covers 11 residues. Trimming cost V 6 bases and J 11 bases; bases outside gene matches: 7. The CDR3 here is CASRSRGEEYF. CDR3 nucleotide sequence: TGTGCCAGCAGATCCCGGGGGGAAGAGTACTTC.

CDR3 nucleotide sequence: TGTGCCAGCAGCCTAAACAGGGACGAGCAGTACTTC. It codes for CASSLNRDEQYF. The genes are TRBV4-2 and TRBJ2-7; possibly TRBD1 for D (6 bases). V was cut by 4 bases and J by 5 bases, with 9 bases left in between. CDR1 and CDR2 (germline): LGHNA, YNFKEQ. The CDR3 runs 12 residues.

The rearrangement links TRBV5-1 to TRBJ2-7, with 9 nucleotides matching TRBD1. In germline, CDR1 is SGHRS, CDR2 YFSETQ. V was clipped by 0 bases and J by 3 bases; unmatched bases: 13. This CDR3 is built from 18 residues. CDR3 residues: CASSLGEGLRDRVYEQYF. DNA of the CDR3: TGCGCCAGCAGCTTGGGGGAAGGGCTCCGGGACAGGGTCTACGAGCAGTACTTC. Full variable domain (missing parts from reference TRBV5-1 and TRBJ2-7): KAGVTQTPRYLIKTRGQQVTLSCSPISGHRSVSWYQQTPGQGLQFLFEYFSETQRNKGNFPGRFSGRQFSNSRSEMNVSTLELGDSALYLCASSLGEGLRDRVYEQYFGPGTRLTVT.

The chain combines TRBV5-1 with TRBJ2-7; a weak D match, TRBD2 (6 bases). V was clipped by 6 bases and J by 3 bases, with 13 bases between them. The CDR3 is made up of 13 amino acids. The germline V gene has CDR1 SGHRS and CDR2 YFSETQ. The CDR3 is CASMGGESYEQYF. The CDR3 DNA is TGCGCCAGCATGGGCGGGGAAAGCTACGAGCAGTACTTC.

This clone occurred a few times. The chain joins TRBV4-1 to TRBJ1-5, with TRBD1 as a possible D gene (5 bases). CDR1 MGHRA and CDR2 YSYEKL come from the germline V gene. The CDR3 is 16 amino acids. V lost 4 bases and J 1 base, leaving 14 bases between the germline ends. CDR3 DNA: TGCGCCAGCAGCCCCCTTCCTCACAGGAGCAATCAGCCCCAGCATTTT. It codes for CASSPLPHRSNQPQHF.

The chain's CDR3 is CASSFSGGANTGELFF. In nucleotides, the CDR3 is TGTGCCAGCAGCTTTAGCGGGGGGGCCAACACCGGGGAGCTGTTTTTT. The rearrangement uses TRBV7-6 and TRBJ2-2, with 11 bases matching TRBD2. The CDR3 contains 16 residues. The trim removed 3 bases at V and 2 bases at J, leaving 2 bases unmatched. Germline CDR1 and CDR2: SGHVS and FNYEAQ.